This TCR beta chain comes out of a study of blood T cell repertoires in COVID-19. Study-wide background: Whether acute or convalescent, the COVID-19 samples came from the United States, Italy and Spain. Nucleic acid was either cDNA or gDNA, and it came from T cells, B-cell-depleted T cells, or PBMCs.

Original processing notes: Estimated nucleated cell counts came from reference gene primer amplification. The table came from immunoSEQ multiplex PCR; TCRdb's copy has only in-frame clones and leaves some out. The V and J calls and clone size come from that table; D and trimming were worked out from the DNA. This sample carries roughly 330,000 clones, about 87% of them seen once, and the ten largest clones take approximately 10%. Seattle researchers signed up patients amid active infection and tracked them longitudinally. CDR3 length equals 17 residues. Germline V CDR1 and CDR2: SGHTA, FQGNSA. The V end was cut by 5 bases, the J end by 0 bases, with 19 bases between.

Sequencing was carried out using peripheral blood. This sequence originates from a man aged 25-45 years with COVID-19, enrolled during active disease. The V call is TRBV7-2, the J call TRBJ1-1; weak D call: TRBD1 (6 bases). Here the CDR3 reads CASSPRGGALMNTEAFF. Written as DNA, the CDR3 is TGTGCCAGCAGCCCCCGGGGGGGGGCGCTGATGAACACTGAAGCTTTCTTT.